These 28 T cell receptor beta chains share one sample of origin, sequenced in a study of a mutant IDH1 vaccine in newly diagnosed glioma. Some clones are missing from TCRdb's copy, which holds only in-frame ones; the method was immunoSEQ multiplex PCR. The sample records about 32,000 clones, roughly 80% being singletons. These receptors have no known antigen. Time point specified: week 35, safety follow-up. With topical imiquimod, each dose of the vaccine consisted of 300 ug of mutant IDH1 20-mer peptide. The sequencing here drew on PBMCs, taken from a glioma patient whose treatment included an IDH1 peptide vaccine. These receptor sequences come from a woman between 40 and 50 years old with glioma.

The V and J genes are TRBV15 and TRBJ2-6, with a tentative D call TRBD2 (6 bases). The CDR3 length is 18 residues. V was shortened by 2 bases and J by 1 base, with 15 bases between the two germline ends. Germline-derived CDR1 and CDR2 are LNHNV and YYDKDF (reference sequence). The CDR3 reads CATSRFEMGGSGANVLTF. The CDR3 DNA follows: TGTGCCACCAGCAGATTTGAAATGGGGGGATCTGGGGCCAACGTCCTGACTTTC. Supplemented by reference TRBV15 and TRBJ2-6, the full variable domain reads DAMVIQNPRYQVTQFGKPVTLSCSQTLNHNVMYWYQQKSSQAPKLLFHYYDKDFNNEADTPDNFQSRRPNTSFCFLDIRSPGLGDTAMYLCATSRFEMGGSGANVLTFGAGSRLTVL.

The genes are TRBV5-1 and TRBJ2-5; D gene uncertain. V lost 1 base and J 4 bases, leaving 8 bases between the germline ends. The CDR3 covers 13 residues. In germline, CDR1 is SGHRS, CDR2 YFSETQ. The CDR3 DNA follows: TGCGCCAGCAGCTTGAACGTAGGAGAGACCCAGTACTTC. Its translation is CASSLNVGETQYF. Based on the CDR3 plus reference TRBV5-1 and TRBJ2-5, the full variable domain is KAGVTQTPRYLIKTRGQQVTLSCSPISGHRSVSWYQQTPGQGLQFLFEYFSETQRNKGNFPGRFSGRQFSNSRSEMNVSTLELGDSALYLCASSLNVGETQYFGPGTRLLVL.

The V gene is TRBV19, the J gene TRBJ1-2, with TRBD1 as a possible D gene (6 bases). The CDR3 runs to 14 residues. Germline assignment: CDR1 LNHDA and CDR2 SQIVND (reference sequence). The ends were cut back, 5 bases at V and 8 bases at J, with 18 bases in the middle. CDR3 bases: TGTGCCAGTAGTGCCGCGACAGGCATCGGCGGCTACACCTTC. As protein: CASSAATGIGGYTF.

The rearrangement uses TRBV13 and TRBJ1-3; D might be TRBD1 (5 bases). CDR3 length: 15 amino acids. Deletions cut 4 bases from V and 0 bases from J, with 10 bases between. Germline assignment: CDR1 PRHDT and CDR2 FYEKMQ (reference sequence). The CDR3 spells CASSSGGYSGNTIYF. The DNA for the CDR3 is TGTGCCAGCAGCTCGGGGGGGTACTCTGGAAACACCATATATTTT.

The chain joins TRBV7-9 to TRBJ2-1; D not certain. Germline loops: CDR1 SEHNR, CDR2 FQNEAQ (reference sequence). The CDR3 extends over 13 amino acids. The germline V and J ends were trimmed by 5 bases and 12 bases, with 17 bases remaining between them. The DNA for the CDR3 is TGTGCCAGCAGCGAGAGACCCGCCGCCTGGCAGTTCTTC. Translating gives CASSERPAAWQFF.

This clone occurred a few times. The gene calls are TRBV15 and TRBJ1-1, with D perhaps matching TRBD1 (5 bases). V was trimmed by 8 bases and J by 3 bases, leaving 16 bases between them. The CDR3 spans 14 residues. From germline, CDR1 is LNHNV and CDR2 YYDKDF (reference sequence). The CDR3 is CATSAGWLDTEAFF. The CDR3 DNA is TGTGCCACCTCGGCAGGGTGGCTGGACACTGAAGCTTTCTTT.

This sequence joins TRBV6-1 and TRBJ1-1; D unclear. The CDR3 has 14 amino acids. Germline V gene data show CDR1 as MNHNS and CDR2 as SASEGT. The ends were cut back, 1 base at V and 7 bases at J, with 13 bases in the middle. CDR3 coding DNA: TGTGCCAGCAGTGAAGTCTCCTGGGCAGATGAAGCTTTCTTT. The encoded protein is CASSEVSWADEAFF.

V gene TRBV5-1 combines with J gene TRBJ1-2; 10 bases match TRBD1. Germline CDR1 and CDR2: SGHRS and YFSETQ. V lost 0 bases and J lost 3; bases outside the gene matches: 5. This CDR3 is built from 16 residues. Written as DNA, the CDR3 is TGCGCCAGCAGCTTGGCGACAGGGGGCCCCCACTATGGCTACACCTTC. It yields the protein CASSLATGGPHYGYTF.

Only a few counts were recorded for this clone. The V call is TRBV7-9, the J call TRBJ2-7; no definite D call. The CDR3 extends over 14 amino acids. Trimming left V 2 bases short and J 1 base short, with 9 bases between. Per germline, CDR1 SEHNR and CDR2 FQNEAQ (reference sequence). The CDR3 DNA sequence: TGTGCCAGCAGCTTAAGTCCATCTTCCTACGAGCAGTACTTC. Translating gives CASSLSPSSYEQYF.

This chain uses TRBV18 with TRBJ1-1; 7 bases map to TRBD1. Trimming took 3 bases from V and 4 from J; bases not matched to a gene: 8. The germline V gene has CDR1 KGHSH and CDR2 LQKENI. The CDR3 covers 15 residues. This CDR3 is CASSPKTGIATEAFF. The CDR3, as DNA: TGTGCCAGCTCACCGAAGACAGGGATAGCCACTGAAGCTTTCTTT. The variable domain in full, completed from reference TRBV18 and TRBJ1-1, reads NAGVMQNPRHLVRRRGQEARLRCSPMKGHSHVYWYRQLPEEGLKFMVYLQKENIIDESGMPKERFSAEFPKEGPSILRIQQVVRGDSAAYFCASSPKTGIATEAFFGQGTRLTVV.

Here the CDR3 DNA reads TGTGCCAGCAGCTTAAATATCAATCAGCCCCAGCATTTT. The encoded protein is CASSLNINQPQHF. The rearrangement uses TRBV7-9 and TRBJ1-5, with no clear D. The CDR3 is 13 amino acids. The germline V gene encodes CDR1 SEHNR and CDR2 FQNEAQ (reference sequence). Trimming stripped 2 bases from V and 3 bases from J, with 5 bases between.

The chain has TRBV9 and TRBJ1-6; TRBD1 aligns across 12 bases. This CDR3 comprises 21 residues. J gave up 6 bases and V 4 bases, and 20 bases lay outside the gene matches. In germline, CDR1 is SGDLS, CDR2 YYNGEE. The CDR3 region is CASSSSQKPGTGGKFNSPLHF. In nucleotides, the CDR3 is TGTGCCAGCAGCTCTAGCCAGAAACCCGGGACAGGGGGCAAGTTTAATTCACCCCTCCACTTT.

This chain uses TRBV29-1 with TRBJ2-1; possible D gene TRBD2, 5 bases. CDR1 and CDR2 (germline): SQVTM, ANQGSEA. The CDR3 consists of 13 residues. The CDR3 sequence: CSAPEVSYNEQFF. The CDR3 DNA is TGCAGTGCTCCGGAGGTCTCCTACAATGAGCAGTTCTTC.

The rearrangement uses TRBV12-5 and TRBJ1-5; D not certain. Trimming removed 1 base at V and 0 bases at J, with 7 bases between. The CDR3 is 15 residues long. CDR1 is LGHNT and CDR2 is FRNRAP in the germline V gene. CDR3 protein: CASGLGDTSNQPQHF. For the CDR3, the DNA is TGTGCTAGTGGTTTGGGCGACACTAGCAATCAGCCCCAGCATTTT. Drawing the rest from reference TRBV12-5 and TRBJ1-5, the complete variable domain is DARVTQTPRHKVTEMGQEVTMRCQPILGHNTVFWYRQTMMQGLELLAYFRNRAPLDDSGMPKDRFSAEMPDATLATLKIQPSEPRDSAVYFCASGLGDTSNQPQHFGDGTRLSIL.

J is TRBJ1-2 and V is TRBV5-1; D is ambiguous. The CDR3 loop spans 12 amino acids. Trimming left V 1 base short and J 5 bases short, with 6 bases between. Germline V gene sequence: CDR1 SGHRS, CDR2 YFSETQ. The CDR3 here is CASSLQGYGYTF. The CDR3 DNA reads TGCGCCAGCAGCTTGCAAGGTTATGGCTACACCTTC.

The CDR3 nucleotides are TGTGCCAGCAGCTGGGACAGGGGGACAACAGATACGCAGTATTTT. It encodes CASSWDRGTTDTQYF. The V call is TRBV7-2, the J call TRBJ2-3; 11 bases fit TRBD1. Germline V gene lookup returns CDR1 SGHTA and CDR2 FQGNSA. V lost 4 bases and J lost 3; bases outside the gene matches: 3. The CDR3 is made up of 15 amino acids.

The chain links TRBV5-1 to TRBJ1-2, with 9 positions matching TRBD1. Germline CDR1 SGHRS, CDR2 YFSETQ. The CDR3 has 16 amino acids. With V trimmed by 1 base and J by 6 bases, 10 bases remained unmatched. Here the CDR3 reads CASSLPTTGGDDGYTF. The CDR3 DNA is TGCGCCAGCAGCTTGCCCACTACAGGGGGCGACGATGGCTACACCTTC.

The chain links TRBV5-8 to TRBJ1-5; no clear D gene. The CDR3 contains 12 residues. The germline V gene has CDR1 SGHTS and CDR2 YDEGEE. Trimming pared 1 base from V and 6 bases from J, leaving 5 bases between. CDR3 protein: CASSLLFQPQHF. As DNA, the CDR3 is TGTGCCAGCAGCTTGTTGTTTCAGCCCCAGCATTTT.

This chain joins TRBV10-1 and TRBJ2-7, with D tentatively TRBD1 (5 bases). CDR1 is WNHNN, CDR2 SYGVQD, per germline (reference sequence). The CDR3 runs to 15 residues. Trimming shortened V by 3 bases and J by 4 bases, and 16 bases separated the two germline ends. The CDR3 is CASSDPRSGRYEQYF. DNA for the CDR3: TGCGCCAGCAGTGATCCAAGGTCAGGGCGATACGAGCAGTACTTC.

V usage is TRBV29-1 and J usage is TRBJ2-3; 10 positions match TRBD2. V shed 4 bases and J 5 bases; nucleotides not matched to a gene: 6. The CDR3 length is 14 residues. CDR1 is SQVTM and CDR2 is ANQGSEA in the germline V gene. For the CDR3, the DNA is TGCAGCGTTGCGACTAGCGGGCTCGGAGATACGCAGTATTTT. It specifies CSVATSGLGDTQYF.

CDR3 coding DNA: TGTGCCAGCAGCCAAGAACCCCCTGTCCGGGATACGCAGTATTTT. As protein: CASSQEPPVRDTQYF. This chain links TRBV14 with TRBJ2-3; D unclear. Trimming stripped 0 bases from V and 6 bases from J, with 13 bases between. The CDR3 spans 15 residues. CDR1 and CDR2 (germline): SGHDN, FVKESK. Complete variable domain (other parts from reference TRBV14 and TRBJ2-3): EAGVTQFPSHSVIEKGQTVTLRCDPISGHDNLYWYRRVMGKEIKFLLHFVKESKQDESGMPNNRFLAERTGGTYSTLKVQPAELEDSGVYFCASSQEPPVRDTQYFGPGTRLTVL.

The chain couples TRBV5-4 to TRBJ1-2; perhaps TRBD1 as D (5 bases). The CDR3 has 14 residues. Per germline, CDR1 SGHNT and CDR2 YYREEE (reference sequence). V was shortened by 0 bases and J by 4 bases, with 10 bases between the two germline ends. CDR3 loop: CASSLEGAGYGYTF. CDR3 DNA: TGTGCCAGCAGCTTGGAAGGGGCGGGCTATGGCTACACCTTC.

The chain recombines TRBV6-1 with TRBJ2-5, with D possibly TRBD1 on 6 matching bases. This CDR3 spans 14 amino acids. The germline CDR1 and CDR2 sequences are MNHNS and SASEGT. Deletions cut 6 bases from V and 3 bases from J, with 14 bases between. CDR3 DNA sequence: TGTGCCAGCAGGAACAGGGTGGAAAAAGAGACCCAGTACTTC. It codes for CASRNRVEKETQYF.

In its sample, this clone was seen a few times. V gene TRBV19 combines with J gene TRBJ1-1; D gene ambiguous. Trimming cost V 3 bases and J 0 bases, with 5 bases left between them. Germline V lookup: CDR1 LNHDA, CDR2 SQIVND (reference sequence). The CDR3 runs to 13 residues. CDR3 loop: CASSIKMNTEAFF. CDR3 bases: TGTGCCAGTAGTATCAAGATGAACACTGAAGCTTTCTTT.

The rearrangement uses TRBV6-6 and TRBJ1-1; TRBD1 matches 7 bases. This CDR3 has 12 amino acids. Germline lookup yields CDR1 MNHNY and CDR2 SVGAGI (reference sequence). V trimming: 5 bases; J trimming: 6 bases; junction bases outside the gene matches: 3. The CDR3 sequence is CASSATGAEAFF. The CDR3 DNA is TGTGCCAGCAGTGCCACAGGGGCTGAAGCTTTCTTT.

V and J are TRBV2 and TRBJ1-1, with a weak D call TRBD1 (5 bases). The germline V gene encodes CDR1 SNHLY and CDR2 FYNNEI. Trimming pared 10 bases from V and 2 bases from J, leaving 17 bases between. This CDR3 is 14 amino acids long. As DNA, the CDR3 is TGTGCCACCAAATCCCAGGGAACTAACACTGAAGCTTTCTTT. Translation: CATKSQGTNTEAFF.

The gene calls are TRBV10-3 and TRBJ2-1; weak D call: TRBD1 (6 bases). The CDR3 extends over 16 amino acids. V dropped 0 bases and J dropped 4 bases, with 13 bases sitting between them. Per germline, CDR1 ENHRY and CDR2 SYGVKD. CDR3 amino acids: CAISESFSGVYNEQFF. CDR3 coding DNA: TGTGCCATCAGTGAGTCGTTTTCAGGGGTTTACAATGAGCAGTTCTTC.

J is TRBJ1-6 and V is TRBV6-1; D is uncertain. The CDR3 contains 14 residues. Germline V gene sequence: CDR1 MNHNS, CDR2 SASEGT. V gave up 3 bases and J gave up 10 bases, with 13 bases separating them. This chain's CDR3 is CASSERRVGSPLHF. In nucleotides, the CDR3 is TGTGCCAGCAGTGAGAGGCGGGTAGGCTCACCCCTCCACTTT.